This T cell receptor (beta chain) was documented in a study of metastatic and nonmetastatic thyroid tumors. The CDR3 runs 11 residues. The germline V gene encodes CDR1 SGHRS and CDR2 YFSETQ. Between the trimmed V and J ends, which lost 8 bases and 7 bases, there was a span of 10 bases. All patients reached thyroid surgery having received no treatment beforehand. MiXCR was used by TCRdb to re-call the PCR reads. Among 30,000 to 45,000 clones listed, 25% to 30% were seen once. The gene calls are TRBV5-1 and TRBJ2-1; D call uncertain. This receptor was identified in a female donor with papillary thyroid cancer or a benign thyroid nodule (not recorded which). Some clones in this sample may be carry-over from other donors' samples. The sample taken for sequencing was blood. CDR3 sequence: CASSIWNEQFF. Written as DNA, the CDR3 is TGCGCCAGTAGCATCTGGAATGAGCAGTTCTTC.